This T cell receptor beta chain was documented in a study of beta chain features in type 1 diabetes. Study details: Examined across all samples were about 110,000,000 sorted cells.

CDR1 SQVTM and CDR2 ANQGSEA come from the germline V gene. This CDR3 spans 13 amino acids. V was clipped by 2 bases and J by 8 bases, with 12 bases between them. On this clone itself: Antigen: not known.

The study, taken as a whole, reports: Patients with type 1 diabetes carried fewer insertions and had more deletions at their VDJ junctions. HLA effects on TCRB rearrangement stayed unresolved here. For Type 1 diabetes patients, all four CD4+ subsets carried TCRB CDR3s that were moderately but significantly shorter. Sampled from patients, naive, central memory and Treg TCRB repertoires appeared more similar than those sampled from healthy donors.

Expressed TCRB transcripts were sequenced after all isolated RNA was converted to cDNA. Measured with immunoSEQ multiplex PCR; TCRdb has only the in-frame clones, and not every one. This table has around 150,000 clones, around 63% appearing once. The sequence was obtained from a man between 25 and 39 years old with type 1 diabetes. V is TRBV29-1 and J is TRBJ1-4; D perhaps matches TRBD1 (6 bases). The sequenced material came from naive CD4+ T cells from blood. CDR3 DNA: TGCAGCGTTGAACGGCAGGGGTTCGAAAAACTGTTTTTT. Protein sequence: CSVERQGFEKLFF.